This T cell receptor (beta chain) was recorded in a study of Tregs in tolerant kidney transplant recipients. Details on this clone: The antigen is unknown.

Whole-study findings and limits: Biological reproducibility was not directly addressed in this study.

Unstimulated regulatory T cells (CD4+CD25+CD127-), CD4+CD25- non-regulatory cells, CD4 and CD8 cells were FACS-sorted from thawed PBMCs. This CDR3 spans 15 amino acids. V shed 2 bases, J shed 8 bases, and the junction held 9 bases outside the gene matches. The germline V gene has CDR1 MNHEY and CDR2 SVGAGI. The method was immunoSEQ multiplex PCR; TCRdb's version includes in-frame clones alone and lacks a portion of them. The top ten hold approximately 0.59% of the sample, which has roughly 120,000 clones, approximately 90% seen once. The receptor was derived from a human donor in good health. Sequenced material: CD4+ T cells from blood. The chain employs TRBV6-5 and TRBJ1-2; 9 bases match TRBD1. CDR3 sequence reads: CASSYGDRVHGGYTF. In DNA, the CDR3 is TGTGCCAGCAGTTACGGGGACAGGGTCCATGGCGGCTACACCTTC.